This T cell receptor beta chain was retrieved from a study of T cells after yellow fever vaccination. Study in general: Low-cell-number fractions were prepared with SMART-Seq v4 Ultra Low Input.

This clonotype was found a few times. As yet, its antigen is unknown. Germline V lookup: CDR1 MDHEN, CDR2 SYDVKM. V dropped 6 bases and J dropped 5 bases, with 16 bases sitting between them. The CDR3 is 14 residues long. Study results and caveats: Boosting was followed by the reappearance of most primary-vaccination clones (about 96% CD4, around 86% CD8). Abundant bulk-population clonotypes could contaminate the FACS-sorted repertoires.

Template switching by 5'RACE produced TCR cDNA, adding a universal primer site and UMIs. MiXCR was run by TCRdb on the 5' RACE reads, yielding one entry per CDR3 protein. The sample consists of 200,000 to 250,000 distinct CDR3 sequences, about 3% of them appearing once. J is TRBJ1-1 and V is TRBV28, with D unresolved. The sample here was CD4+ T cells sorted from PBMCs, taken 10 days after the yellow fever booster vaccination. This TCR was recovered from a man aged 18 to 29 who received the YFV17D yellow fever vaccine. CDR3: CASSSRRRRTEAFF. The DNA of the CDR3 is TGTGCCAGCAGCTCCAGACGGAGGAGAACTGAAGCTTTCTTT.